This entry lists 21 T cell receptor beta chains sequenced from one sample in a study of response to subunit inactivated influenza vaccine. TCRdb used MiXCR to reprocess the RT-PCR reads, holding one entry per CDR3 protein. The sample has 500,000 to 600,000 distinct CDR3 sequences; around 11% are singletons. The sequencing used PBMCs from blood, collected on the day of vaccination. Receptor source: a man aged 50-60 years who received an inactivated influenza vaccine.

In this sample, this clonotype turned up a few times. The DNA for the CDR3 is TGTGCCAGCAGCCAACCCGGACAGGGTTCCGCAGATACGCAGTATTTT. This gives the protein CASSQPGQGSADTQYF. The J gene is TRBJ2-3, the V gene TRBV4-2, with 8 nucleotides matching TRBD1. CDR3 length: 16 amino acids. The germline V gene has CDR1 LGHNA and CDR2 YNFKEQ. Unmatched junction bases numbered 8, after V lost 2 bases and J lost 4 bases.

CDR3 loop: CASSWNPLTGELFF. The CDR3 DNA is TGCGCCAGCAGCTGGAATCCGTTGACCGGGGAGCTGTTTTTT. The chain recombines TRBV5-1 with TRBJ2-2; no clear D. The length of the CDR3 is 14 residues. V lost 3 bases, J lost 5 bases, and 11 bases lay in between. CDR1 and CDR2 from the germline V gene are SGHRS and YFSETQ.

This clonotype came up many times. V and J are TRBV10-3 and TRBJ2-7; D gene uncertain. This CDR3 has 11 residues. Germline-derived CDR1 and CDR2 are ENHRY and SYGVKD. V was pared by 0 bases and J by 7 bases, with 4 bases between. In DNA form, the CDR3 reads TGTGCCATCAGTGAGTCGGGAGAGCAGTACTTC. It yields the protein CAISESGEQYF.

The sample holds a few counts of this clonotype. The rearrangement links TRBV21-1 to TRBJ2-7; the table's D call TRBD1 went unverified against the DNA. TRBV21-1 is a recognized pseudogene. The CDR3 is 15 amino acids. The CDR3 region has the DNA TGTGCCAGCAACAAACCGACAGGGCCCTCCTACGAGCAGTACTTC. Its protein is CASNKPTGPSYEQYF.

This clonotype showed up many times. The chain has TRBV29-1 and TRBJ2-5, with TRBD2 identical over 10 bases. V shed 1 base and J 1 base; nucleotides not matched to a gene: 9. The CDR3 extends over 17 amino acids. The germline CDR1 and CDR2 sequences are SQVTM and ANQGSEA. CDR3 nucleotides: TGCAGCGTTGAAGGGACTAGCGGTGACCTAGGCCAAGAGACCCAGTACTTC. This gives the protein CSVEGTSGDLGQETQYF.

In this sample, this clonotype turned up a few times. This CDR3 is CSASASSGVSYEQYF. The DNA of the CDR3 is TGCAGTGCTAGCGCTTCTAGCGGAGTCTCCTACGAGCAGTACTTC. The chain joins TRBV20-1 to TRBJ2-7, with 7 positions matching TRBD2. Germline V gene lookup returns CDR1 DFQATT and CDR2 SNEGSKA (reference sequence). V was pared by 3 bases and J by 0 bases, with 8 bases of the junction left unmatched. CDR3 length equals 15 residues.

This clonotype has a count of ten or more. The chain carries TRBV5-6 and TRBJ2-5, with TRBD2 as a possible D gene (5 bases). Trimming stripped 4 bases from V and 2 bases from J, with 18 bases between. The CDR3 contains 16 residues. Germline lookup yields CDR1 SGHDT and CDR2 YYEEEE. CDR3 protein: CASSPLYMGSQETQYF. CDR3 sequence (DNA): TGTGCCAGCAGCCCGCTATATATGGGGAGTCAAGAGACCCAGTACTTC.

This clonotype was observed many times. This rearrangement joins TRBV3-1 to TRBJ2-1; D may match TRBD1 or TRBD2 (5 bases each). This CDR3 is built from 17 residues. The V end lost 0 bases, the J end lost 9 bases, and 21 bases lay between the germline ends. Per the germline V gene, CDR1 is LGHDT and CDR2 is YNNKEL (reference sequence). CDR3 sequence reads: CASSQEVGLVAGGEQFF. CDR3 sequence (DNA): TGTGCCAGCAGCCAAGAGGTCGGTTTGGTGGCTGGGGGTGAGCAGTTCTTC.

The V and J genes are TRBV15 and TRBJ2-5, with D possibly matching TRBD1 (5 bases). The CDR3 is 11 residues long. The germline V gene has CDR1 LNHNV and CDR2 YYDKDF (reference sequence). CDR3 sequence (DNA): TGTGCGACAGAGTTGCAAGAGACCCAGTACTTC. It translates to CATELQETQYF.

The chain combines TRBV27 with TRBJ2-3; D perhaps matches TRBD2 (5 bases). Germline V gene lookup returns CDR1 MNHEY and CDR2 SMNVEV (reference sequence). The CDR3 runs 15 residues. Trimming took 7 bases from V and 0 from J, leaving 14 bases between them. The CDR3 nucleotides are TGTGCCAGCATCCCCTGGCCGGGAAGCACAGATACGCAGTATTTT. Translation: CASIPWPGSTDTQYF.

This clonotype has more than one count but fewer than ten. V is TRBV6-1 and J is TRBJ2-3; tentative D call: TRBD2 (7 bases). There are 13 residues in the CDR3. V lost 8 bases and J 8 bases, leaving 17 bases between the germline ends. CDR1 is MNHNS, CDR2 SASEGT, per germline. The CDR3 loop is CASAPGGGGTQYF. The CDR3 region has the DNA TGTGCCAGCGCCCCCGGCGGGGGCGGTACGCAGTATTTT.

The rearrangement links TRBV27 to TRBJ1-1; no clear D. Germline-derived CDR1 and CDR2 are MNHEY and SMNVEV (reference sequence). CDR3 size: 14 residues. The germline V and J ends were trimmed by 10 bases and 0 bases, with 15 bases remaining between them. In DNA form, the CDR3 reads TGTGCCACGAGGGCGCTGGTAATGAACACTGAAGCTTTCTTT. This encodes CATRALVMNTEAFF.

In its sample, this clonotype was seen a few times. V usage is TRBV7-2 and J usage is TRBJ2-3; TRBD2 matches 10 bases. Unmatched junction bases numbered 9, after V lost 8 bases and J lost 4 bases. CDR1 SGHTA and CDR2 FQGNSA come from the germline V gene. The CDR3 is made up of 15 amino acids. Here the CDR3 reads CASGKWTSGSDTQYF. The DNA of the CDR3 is TGTGCCAGCGGAAAATGGACTAGCGGATCAGATACGCAGTATTTT.

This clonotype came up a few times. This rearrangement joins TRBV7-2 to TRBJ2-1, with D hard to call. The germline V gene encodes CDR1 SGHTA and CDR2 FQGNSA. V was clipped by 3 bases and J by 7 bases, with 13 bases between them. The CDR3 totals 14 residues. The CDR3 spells CASSFTGVTNEQFF. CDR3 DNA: TGTGCCAGCAGCTTTACCGGAGTAACAAATGAGCAGTTCTTC. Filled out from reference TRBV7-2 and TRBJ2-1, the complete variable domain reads GAGVSQSPSNKVTEKGKDVELRCDPISGHTALYWYRQSLGQGLEFLIYFQGNSAPDKSGLPSDRFSAERTGGSVSTLTIQRTQQEDSAVYLCASSFTGVTNEQFFGPGTRLTVL.

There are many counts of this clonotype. CDR3: CASSGQTYEQYF. The CDR3 bases are TGTGCCAGCAGTGGCCAAACCTACGAGCAGTACTTC. The chain links TRBV7-9 to TRBJ2-7, with D unresolved. V lost 6 bases, J lost 2 bases, and 8 bases lay in between. Germline CDR1 is SEHNR and CDR2 is FQNEAQ (reference sequence). The CDR3 sequence is 12 residues long. The whole variable domain, filled in from reference TRBV7-9 and TRBJ2-7, reads DTGVSQNPRHKITKRGQNVTFRCDPISEHNRLYWYRQTLGQGPEFLTYFQNEAQLEKSRLLSDRFSAERPKGSFSTLEIQRTEQGDSAMYLCASSGQTYEQYFGPGTRLTVT.

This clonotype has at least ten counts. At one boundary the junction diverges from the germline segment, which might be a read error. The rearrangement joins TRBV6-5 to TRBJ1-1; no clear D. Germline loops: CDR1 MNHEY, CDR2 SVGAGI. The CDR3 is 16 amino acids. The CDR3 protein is CASSYYRVTRNTEAFF. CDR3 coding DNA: TGTGCCAGCAGCTACTACCGGGTTACCCGTAACACTGAAGCTTTCTTT.

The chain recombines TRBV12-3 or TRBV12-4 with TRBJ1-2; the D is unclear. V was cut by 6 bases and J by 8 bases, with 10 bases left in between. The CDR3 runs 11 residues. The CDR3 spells CASRNSRGYTF. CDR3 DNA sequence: TGTGCCAGCAGAAATTCGAGGGGCTACACCTTC.

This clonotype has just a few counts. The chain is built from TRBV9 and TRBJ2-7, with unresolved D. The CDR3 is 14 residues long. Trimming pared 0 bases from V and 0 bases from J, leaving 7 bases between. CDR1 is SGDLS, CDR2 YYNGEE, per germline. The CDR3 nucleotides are TGTGCCAGCAGCGTAGGTCTGAGCTCCTACGAGCAGTACTTC. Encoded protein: CASSVGLSSYEQYF.

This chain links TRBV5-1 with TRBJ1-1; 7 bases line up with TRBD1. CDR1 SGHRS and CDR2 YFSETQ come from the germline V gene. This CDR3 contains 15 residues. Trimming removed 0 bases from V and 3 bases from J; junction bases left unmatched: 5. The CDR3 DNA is TGCGCCAGCAGCTTGGTGAGGGGGCGGGACACTGAAGCTTTCTTT. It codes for CASSLVRGRDTEAFF.

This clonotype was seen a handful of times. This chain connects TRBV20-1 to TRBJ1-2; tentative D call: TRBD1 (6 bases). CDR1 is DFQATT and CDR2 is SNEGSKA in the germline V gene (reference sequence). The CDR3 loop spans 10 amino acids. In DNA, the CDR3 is TGCTCTCTGGACAGCTATGGCTACACCTTC. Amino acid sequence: CSLDSYGYTF.

The CDR3, as DNA: TGTGCCAGCAGACAGGGACTAGCGGCGATTTTCACAGATACGCAGTATTTT. This sequence encodes CASRQGLAAIFTDTQYF. The rearrangement joins TRBV2 to TRBJ2-3; TRBD2 agrees at 11 bases. Trimming at V came to 6 bases and at J to 2 bases, leaving 10 bases not matched to a gene. In germline, CDR1 is SNHLY, CDR2 FYNNEI. This CDR3 region has 17 residues.